The 27 T cell receptor beta chains listed next were all sequenced from one sample in a study of T cell repertoires in cytomegalovirus infection. These TCRs' antigens remain unknown. Using its own MiXCR run on the reads, TCRdb lists one record per CDR3 protein. Here the sample spans more than 95,000 distinct CDR3 sequences, 25% to 35% being singletons. The sample was CD8+ T cells from cultured PBMCs, taken from culture after CMV antigen stimulation. Receptors originate from a human donor in good health (CMV status not recorded). Some clones in this sample may be carry-over from other donors' samples.

Only a few counts were recorded for this clonotype. J is TRBJ2-7 and V is TRBV7-2; the match to TRBD1 covers 10 bases. Per germline, CDR1 SGHTA and CDR2 FQGNSA. The CDR3 is 16 amino acids. J lost 5 bases, V lost 2 bases, and 9 bases had no gene match. Here the CDR3 reads CASSLLGTGALDEQYF. CDR3 coding DNA: TGTGCCAGCAGCTTACTTGGGACAGGGGCTTTAGACGAGCAGTACTTC.

This clonotype appeared many times. The J gene is TRBJ2-5, the V gene TRBV7-2; a possible D gene is TRBD1 (5 bases). Germline CDR1 reads SGHTA; CDR2 reads FQGNSA. The CDR3 is 14 amino acids. The V end was cut by 5 bases, the J end by 1 base, with 11 bases between. CDR3 bases: TGTGCCAGCAGCCCCCACAGGAGCCAAGAGACCCAGTACTTC. Its protein product is CASSPHRSQETQYF.

The chain links TRBV5-6 to TRBJ1-1; D is possibly TRBD1 (5 bases). From germline, CDR1 is SGHDT and CDR2 YYEEEE. CDR3 length: 14 residues. Trimming removed 4 bases at V and 0 bases at J, with 10 bases between. CDR3 region: CASSHWGVNTEAFF. Written as DNA, the CDR3 is TGTGCCAGCAGCCACTGGGGGGTGAACACTGAAGCTTTCTTT. Using reference TRBV5-6 and TRBJ1-1 for the parts outside the CDR3, the full variable domain is DAGVTQSPTHLIKTRGQQVTLRCSPKSGHDTVSWYQQALGQGPQFIFQYYEEEERQRGNFPDRFSGHQFPNYSSELNVNALLLGDSALYLCASSHWGVNTEAFFGQGTRLTVV.

This clonotype turned up a few times. The rearrangement joins TRBV4-1 to TRBJ1-3, with D perhaps matching TRBD1 (6 bases). This CDR3 spans 17 amino acids. Trimming stripped 2 bases from V and 2 bases from J, with 16 bases between. Germline assignment: CDR1 MGHRA and CDR2 YSYEKL. CDR3 amino acids: CASSQQDSVSTGNTIYF. The CDR3 DNA is TGCGCCAGCAGCCAACAGGACAGTGTCTCTACTGGAAACACCATATATTTT.

This clonotype was counted only a few times. The rearrangement uses TRBV7-9 and TRBJ2-5; 11 bases line up with TRBD2. The CDR3 loop spans 19 amino acids. Germline V gives CDR1 SEHNR, CDR2 FQNEAQ (reference sequence). V shed 3 bases, J shed 3 bases, and the junction held 15 bases outside the gene matches. The CDR3: CASSFSADSGGELEETQYF. Written as DNA, the CDR3 is TGTGCCAGCAGCTTCTCCGCCGATAGCGGGGGGGAGTTAGAAGAGACCCAGTACTTC.

The chain carries TRBV27 and TRBJ2-7; TRBD1 or TRBD2 may be the D gene (5 bases each). The V gene lost 0 bases and the J gene lost 5 bases, with 14 bases spanning the gap. Germline V gives CDR1 MNHEY, CDR2 SMNVEV (reference sequence). This CDR3 contains 15 residues. CDR3 region: CASSLSRIGDHEQYF. The DNA for the CDR3 is TGTGCCAGCAGTTTATCGAGAATCGGGGACCACGAGCAGTACTTC.

The chain combines TRBV6-5 with TRBJ2-7; 8 bases align to TRBD1. V trimming: 6 bases; J trimming: 0 bases; junction bases outside the gene matches: 7. The CDR3 sequence is 15 residues long. Per germline, CDR1 MNHEY and CDR2 SVGAGI. This CDR3 reads CASRSRDRPSYEQYF. The CDR3 nucleotides are TGTGCCAGCAGATCACGGGACAGGCCCTCCTACGAGCAGTACTTC.

The chain recombines TRBV15 with TRBJ2-6, with TRBD2 matching 11 bases. J lost 0 bases, V lost 3 bases, and 1 base had no gene match. The CDR3 extends over 17 amino acids. Germline CDR1 LNHNV, CDR2 YYDKDF (reference sequence). CDR3 coding DNA: TGTGCCACCAGCAGGACTAGCGGGGTCTCTGGGGCCAACGTCCTGACTTTC. This translates into CATSRTSGVSGANVLTF.

This chain connects TRBV7-6 to TRBJ2-5, with 8 bases lining up with TRBD2. The germline V gene has CDR1 SGHVS and CDR2 FNYEAQ. With V trimmed by 0 bases and J by 4 bases, 13 bases remained unmatched. CDR3 length: 18 amino acids. The CDR3 loop reads CASSLAPSGGAGIETQYF. CDR3 bases: TGTGCCAGCAGCTTAGCGCCGTCCGGGGGGGCTGGGATAGAGACCCAGTACTTC. Using reference TRBV7-6 and TRBJ2-5 for the parts outside the CDR3, the full variable domain is GAGVSQSPRYKVTKRGQDVALRCDPISGHVSLYWYRQALGQGPEFLTYFNYEAQQDKSGLPNDRFSAERPEGSISTLTIQRTEQRDSAMYRCASSLAPSGGAGIETQYFGPGTRLLVL.

The CDR3 DNA sequence: TGTGCCAGCAGTCCGATTGATAGTTCTGGAAACACCATATATTTT. Translated, it gives CASSPIDSSGNTIYF. V gene TRBV27 combines with J gene TRBJ1-3; no clear D. The CDR3 totals 15 residues. V was trimmed by 5 bases and J by 1 base, leaving 12 bases between them. Germline V CDR1 and CDR2: MNHEY, SMNVEV (reference sequence).

The V and J genes are TRBV7-8 and TRBJ1-2, with D unclear. This CDR3 contains 15 residues. Trimming removed 5 bases at V and 4 bases at J, with 17 bases between. Germline V lookup: CDR1 SGHVS, CDR2 FQNEAQ. The CDR3 DNA is TGTGCCAGCAGCCAAAGGGCAACGAATCTCTATGGCTACACCTTC. It encodes CASSQRATNLYGYTF.

This chain joins TRBV6-1 and TRBJ1-5; no clear D. Germline V gene data show CDR1 as MNHNS and CDR2 as SASEGT. The CDR3 is made up of 15 amino acids. Trimming left V 6 bases short and J 0 bases short, with 12 bases between. The CDR3 nucleotides are TGTGCCAGCAGAGGAGGACGGTTTAGCAATCAGCCCCAGCATTTT. Protein sequence: CASRGGRFSNQPQHF.

There are many counts of this clonotype. The chain has TRBV28 and TRBJ2-5; 7 nucleotides agree with TRBD1. Trimming took 2 bases from V and 5 from J; bases not matched to a gene: 5. The CDR3 runs 14 residues. CDR1 MDHEN and CDR2 SYDVKM come from the germline V gene. CDR3 nucleotides: TGTGCCAGCAGTTTAGTAGCAGGGGGTGAGACCCAGTACTTC. Amino acids: CASSLVAGGETQYF.

The chain employs TRBV12-3 or TRBV12-4 and TRBJ2-1; 7 positions match TRBD2. The CDR3 runs to 22 residues. The V and J ends lost 6 bases and 0 bases, in that order; junction bases with no gene match: 26. CDR3 DNA: TGTGCCAGCAGGACGTTCCTAGAAGCGGGGCCAAAGACCAAGAGCTCCTACAATGAGCAGTTCTTC. The encoded protein is CASRTFLEAGPKTKSSYNEQFF.

This chain joins TRBV19 and TRBJ1-1, with TRBD1 as a possible D gene (5 bases). CDR3 length: 12 residues. The germline CDR1 and CDR2 sequences are LNHDA and SQIVND (reference sequence). Trimming took off 8 bases at V and 5 bases at J, with 12 bases between the two ends. CDR3 coding DNA: TGTGCCAGTTCTAGGGGTTGGACTGAAGCTTTCTTT. Its protein product is CASSRGWTEAFF.

This clonotype appeared many times. The chain combines TRBV13 with TRBJ1-5, with D possibly TRBD1 on 6 matching bases. This CDR3 contains 13 residues. The V end lost 4 bases, the J end lost 6 bases, and 10 bases lay between the germline ends. The germline gives CDR1 PRHDT, CDR2 FYEKMQ (reference sequence). This CDR3 is CASSSGHGQPQHF. In DNA form, the CDR3 reads TGTGCCAGCAGCTCGGGACATGGTCAGCCCCAGCATTTT.

The chain recombines TRBV20-1 with TRBJ2-1; D is unresolved. CDR1 is DFQATT, CDR2 SNEGSKA, per germline (reference sequence). The CDR3 has 14 amino acids. The ends were cut back, 4 bases at V and 10 bases at J, with 20 bases in the middle. The CDR3 protein is CSATSQSRSWEQFF. The CDR3 DNA sequence: TGCAGTGCTACCTCCCAATCCCGGAGTTGGGAGCAGTTCTTC.

The chain links TRBV7-9 to TRBJ2-3; TRBD2 matches 14 bases. This CDR3 comprises 18 residues. V shed 5 bases and J 2 bases; nucleotides not matched to a gene: 9. Germline V CDR1 and CDR2: SEHNR, FQNEAQ (reference sequence). CDR3 bases: TGTGCCAGCAGCGGGTCGGGACTAGCGGGGGCCTACACAGATACGCAGTATTTT. It is translated as CASSGSGLAGAYTDTQYF.

This clonotype was detected ten times or more. This chain links TRBV7-2 with TRBJ1-3, with a possible D match to TRBD1 (5 bases). V lost 1 base, J lost 2 bases, and 6 bases lay in between. This CDR3 comprises 14 residues. The germline gives CDR1 SGHTA, CDR2 FQGNSA. Here the CDR3 reads CASSLGGAGNTIYF. CDR3 in DNA: TGTGCCAGCAGCTTAGGGGGCGCTGGAAACACCATATATTTT.

This clonotype was seen only once. The junction departs from the called germline gene at one end, perhaps through a read error. This rearrangement joins TRBV11-2 to TRBJ2-3; perhaps TRBD2 as D (6 bases). This CDR3 spans 13 amino acids. CDR1 and CDR2 from the germline V gene are SGHAT and FQNNGV. CDR3 residues: CTSGLGTTDTQYF. In DNA form, the CDR3 reads TGTACCAGCGGGCTTGGTACCACAGATACGCAGTATTTT.

This clonotype was counted a few times. This rearrangement joins TRBV20-1 to TRBJ1-6, with 10 bases fitting TRBD1. CDR1 is DFQATT, CDR2 SNEGSKA, per germline (reference sequence). After removal of 6 bases from V and 10 bases from J, the junction contained 15 bases not matched to a gene. This CDR3 region has 16 residues. The CDR3 nucleotides read TGCAGTGCGCCGATTCTCTCCGGGACAGGGGAATCACCCCTCCACTTT. Protein: CSAPILSGTGESPLHF.

The V call is TRBV28, the J call TRBJ1-1; maybe TRBD1 (5 bases). With 2 bases removed from V and 2 bases from J, the gap between germline ends came to 15 bases. The CDR3 extends over 16 amino acids. Germline CDR1 and CDR2: MDHEN and SYDVKM. The CDR3 DNA follows: TGTGCCAGCAGTTTACATTATCAGGGCCCTAACACTGAAGCTTTCTTT. The encoded protein is CASSLHYQGPNTEAFF. The whole variable domain, filled in from reference TRBV28 and TRBJ1-1, reads DVKVTQSSRYLVKRTGEKVFLECVQDMDHENMFWYRQDPGLGLRLIYFSYDVKMKEKGDIPEGYSVSREKKERFSLILESASTNQTSMYLCASSLHYQGPNTEAFFGQGTRLTVV.

This clonotype was detected many times. This chain uses TRBV7-6 with TRBJ1-2; a possible D gene is TRBD1 (6 bases). This CDR3 has 15 amino acids. The germline V gene has CDR1 SGHVS and CDR2 FNYEAQ. V was clipped by 1 base and J by 6 bases, with 15 bases between them. For the CDR3, the DNA is TGTGCCAGCAGCTTAGATCCGGGGGGCGCCCATGGCTACACCTTC. Translated: CASSLDPGGAHGYTF.

This clonotype was observed many times. This chain links TRBV7-2 with TRBJ1-2; perhaps TRBD1 as D (6 bases). The germline V and J ends were trimmed by 1 base and 2 bases, with 14 bases remaining between them. Germline-derived CDR1 and CDR2 are SGHTA and FQGNSA. The CDR3 runs 16 residues. The CDR3 DNA follows: TGTGCCAGCAGCTTAGGGGCGGGAGGGACAAACTATGGCTACACCTTC. Translated: CASSLGAGGTNYGYTF.

The CDR3, as DNA: TGTGCCAGCAGCGCACAGGGGGCGCCACACGAGCAGTACTTC. Its protein product is CASSAQGAPHEQYF. The chain couples TRBV7-4 to TRBJ2-7; 9 positions match TRBD1. J was trimmed by 5 bases and V by 5 bases; bases with no gene match: 7. This CDR3 comprises 14 residues. CDR1 SGHVT and CDR2 SQSDAQ come from the germline V gene.

This clonotype was picked up a small number of times. The rearrangement links TRBV7-2 to TRBJ2-1; TRBD2 matches 11 bases. Germline values: CDR1 SGHTA, CDR2 FQGNSA. This CDR3 has 17 amino acids. V shed 2 bases, J shed 10 bases, and the junction held 13 bases outside the gene matches. CDR3 in DNA: TGTGCCAGCAGCTTACCCTCTAGCGGGGGGTTTACTCGAGAGCAGTTCTTC. Amino acids: CASSLPSSGGFTREQFF. Complete variable domain (other parts from reference TRBV7-2 and TRBJ2-1): GAGVSQSPSNKVTEKGKDVELRCDPISGHTALYWYRQSLGQGLEFLIYFQGNSAPDKSGLPSDRFSAERTGGSVSTLTIQRTQQEDSAVYLCASSLPSSGGFTREQFFGPGTRLTVL.

This clonotype has a count of ten or more. The rearrangement joins TRBV7-6 to TRBJ1-2; 8 bases are shared with TRBD1. This CDR3 comprises 20 residues. In germline, CDR1 is SGHVS, CDR2 FNYEAQ. V gave up 0 bases and J gave up 1 base; unmatched junction bases: 16. The CDR3 region is CASSLASINNGGQDNYGYTF. CDR3 coding DNA: TGTGCCAGCAGCTTAGCCTCCATAAACAATGGGGGACAGGATAACTATGGCTACACCTTC. The entire variable domain, with the rest obtained from reference TRBV7-6 and TRBJ1-2, is as follows: GAGVSQSPRYKVTKRGQDVALRCDPISGHVSLYWYRQALGQGPEFLTYFNYEAQQDKSGLPNDRFSAERPEGSISTLTIQRTEQRDSAMYRCASSLASINNGGQDNYGYTFGSGTRLTVV.